A single sample gave rise to the 10 T cell receptor beta chains below, sequenced in a study of blood T cell repertoires in COVID-19. Using immunoSEQ multiplex PCR, the repertoire was profiled, and TCRdb retains in-frame clones only, with some absent. This sample has around 300,000 clones, with about 90% found just once. The sample consisted of PBMCs or T cells enriched from blood (not recorded which). All receptors come from a woman aged 25 to 45 who had recovered from COVID-19.

This sequence joins TRBV5-8 and TRBJ1-5; possible D gene TRBD1, 5 bases. The CDR3 covers 15 residues. Per the germline V gene, CDR1 is SGHTS and CDR2 is YDEGEE. The germline V and J ends were trimmed by 0 bases and 5 bases, with 12 bases remaining between them. CDR3 sequence reads: CASSLGQTMHQPQHF. In DNA form, the CDR3 reads TGTGCCAGCAGCTTGGGACAGACGATGCATCAGCCCCAGCATTTT. Supplemented by reference TRBV5-8 and TRBJ1-5, the full variable domain reads EAGVTQSPTHLIKTRGQQATLRCSPISGHTSVYWYQQALGLGLQFLLWYDEGEERNRGNFPPRFSGRQFPNYSSELNVNALELEDSALYLCASSLGQTMHQPQHFGDGTRLSIL.

J is TRBJ2-1 and V is TRBV28, with TRBD1 identical over 9 bases. CDR1 is MDHEN and CDR2 is SYDVKM in the germline V gene. Trimming cost V 9 bases and J 4 bases; bases outside gene matches: 4. The CDR3 is 13 residues long. In DNA form, the CDR3 reads TGTGCCAGAAGGACAGGGGTATACAATGAGCAGTTCTTC. The encoded protein is CARRTGVYNEQFF.

The J gene is TRBJ2-2, the V gene TRBV4-3, with 10 bases lining up with TRBD1. The CDR3 is made up of 18 amino acids. The J segment lost 2 bases and the V segment lost 4 bases, leaving 10 bases of the junction unmatched. Germline lookup yields CDR1 LGHNA and CDR2 YSLEER. The CDR3 DNA reads TGCGCCAGCAGCCCTTATCTCCGGGACAGGGGAAACACCGGGGAGCTGTTTTTT. Protein sequence: CASSPYLRDRGNTGELFF.

V gene TRBV7-2 combines with J gene TRBJ2-7, with D possibly being TRBD2 (5 bases). Looked up from germline, CDR1 is SGHTA and CDR2 is FQGNSA. The CDR3 extends over 13 amino acids. V lost 3 bases, J lost 4 bases, and 10 bases lay in between. CDR3 DNA sequence: TGTGCCAGCAGCTTCCGGACTGTATACGAGCAGTACTTC. Translating gives CASSFRTVYEQYF. Supplemented by reference TRBV7-2 and TRBJ2-7, the full variable domain reads GAGVSQSPSNKVTEKGKDVELRCDPISGHTALYWYRQSLGQGLEFLIYFQGNSAPDKSGLPSDRFSAERTGGSVSTLTIQRTQQEDSAVYLCASSFRTVYEQYFGPGTRLTVT.

This rearrangement joins TRBV5-1 to TRBJ1-1; D may be TRBD1 (5 bases). CDR3 length: 14 amino acids. Germline loops: CDR1 SGHRS, CDR2 YFSETQ. The V and J ends lost 7 bases and 3 bases respectively, with 16 bases between them. CDR3 DNA sequence: TGCGCCAGCCGGGTCTCTGACAGTTACACTGAAGCTTTCTTT. Amino acid sequence: CASRVSDSYTEAFF.

The chain uses TRBV19 and TRBJ2-2; tentatively, D is TRBD1 (5 bases). The germline V gene encodes CDR1 LNHDA and CDR2 SQIVND (reference sequence). The CDR3 runs 14 residues. The V and J ends lost 3 bases and 6 bases respectively, with 11 bases between them. CDR3 in DNA: TGTGCCAGTAGTATCGGGCGCAGGGCCGGGGAGCTGTTTTTT. Protein sequence: CASSIGRRAGELFF. Supplemented by reference TRBV19 and TRBJ2-2, the full variable domain reads DGGITQSPKYLFRKEGQNVTLSCEQNLNHDAMYWYRQDPGQGLRLIYYSQIVNDFQKGDIAEGYSVSREKKESFPLTVTSAQKNPTAFYLCASSIGRRAGELFFGEGSRLTVL.

This clone came up a few times. V usage is TRBV4-1 and J usage is TRBJ1-2; unclear D gene. This CDR3 is 14 amino acids long. Between the trimmed V and J ends, which lost 1 base and 7 bases, there was a span of 13 bases. CDR1 and CDR2 from the germline V gene are MGHRA and YSYEKL. The CDR3 DNA reads as TGCGCCAGCAGCCAAGGGACCGGGGTTTCTGGCTACACCTTC. It specifies CASSQGTGVSGYTF.

V gene TRBV5-4 combines with J gene TRBJ2-5, with D possibly matching TRBD1 (5 bases). The V and J ends lost 4 bases and 5 bases respectively, with 12 bases between them. This CDR3 is built from 13 residues. CDR1 SGHNT and CDR2 YYREEE come from the germline V gene (reference sequence). The CDR3 bases are TGTGCCAGCAGCCTCAGGGATGCGGAGACCCAGTACTTC. Protein product: CASSLRDAETQYF.

The rearrangement uses TRBV19 and TRBJ2-3, with 13 bases matching TRBD2. CDR1 and CDR2 from the germline V gene are LNHDA and SQIVND (reference sequence). V lost 4 bases to trimming and J lost 5 bases; unmatched junction nucleotides: 3. This CDR3 comprises 15 residues. The CDR3 loop is CASSRGTSGEDTQYF. DNA for the CDR3: TGTGCCAGTAGTAGGGGGACTAGCGGGGAAGATACGCAGTATTTT.

The gene calls are TRBV5-1 and TRBJ1-1; 7 bases agree with TRBD1. CDR3 length: 15 residues. Per the germline V gene, CDR1 is SGHRS and CDR2 is YFSETQ. Trimming took 4 bases from V and 3 from J; bases not matched to a gene: 9. The CDR3 here is CASSAVQGFDTEAFF. In DNA form, the CDR3 reads TGCGCCAGCAGCGCTGTACAGGGGTTCGACACTGAAGCTTTCTTT.